This passage covers 11 T cell receptor beta chains from one sample sequenced in a study of shared clonotypes between healthy human individuals. Profiling relied on immunoSEQ multiplex PCR, and the TCRdb table lists in-frame clones only, not all of them. Of under 2,500,000 clones listed, around 95% were seen once; the top ten hold about 0.13%. Sequenced material: naive CD4+ T cells sorted from blood. Subset of the sample: CD45RA+ positively selected. The receptors were sampled from a man aged 18 to 35 in good health.

The rearrangement joins TRBV19 to TRBJ1-1; no reliable D call. This CDR3 contains 11 residues. The V gene lost 7 bases and the J gene lost 7 bases, with 10 bases spanning the gap. Germline V gene data show CDR1 as LNHDA and CDR2 as SQIVND (reference sequence). The CDR3 here is CASTAWREAFF. The DNA for the CDR3 is TGTGCCAGTACCGCCTGGCGTGAAGCTTTCTTT.

This chain joins TRBV2 and TRBJ2-7, with D hard to call. The length of the CDR3 is 13 residues. Germline V gives CDR1 SNHLY, CDR2 FYNNEI. V was cut by 6 bases and J by 4 bases, with 13 bases left in between. The CDR3 DNA sequence: TGTGCCAGCAGGGGATGGAGTGTATACGAGCAGTACTTC. This translates into CASRGWSVYEQYF.

With regard to this clone: Different DNA sequences within this sample yield the same CDR3. The genes are TRBV11-2 and TRBJ2-7; 7 nucleotides match TRBD2. The J segment lost 2 bases and the V segment lost 1 base, leaving 2 bases of the junction unmatched. The germline V gene encodes CDR1 SGHAT and CDR2 FQNNGV. The CDR3 totals 14 residues. CDR3 residues: CASSLGGGAYEQYF. The CDR3 DNA reads TGTGCCAGCAGCTTAGGTGGGGGGGCCTACGAGCAGTACTTC.

The V and J genes are TRBV6-1 and TRBJ1-2, with D possibly matching TRBD1 (6 bases). The CDR3 length is 14 residues. Trimming pared 8 bases from V and 0 bases from J, leaving 13 bases between. The germline gives CDR1 MNHNS, CDR2 SASEGT. The CDR3 region is CASAKRDTNYGYTF. The CDR3 nucleotides read TGTGCCAGCGCAAAGAGGGACACTAACTATGGCTACACCTTC.

The chain links TRBV7-2 to TRBJ2-7; D is possibly TRBD1 (6 bases). Germline V lookup: CDR1 SGHTA, CDR2 FQGNSA. The V end lost 5 bases, the J end lost 0 bases, and 20 bases lay between the germline ends. The CDR3 extends over 17 amino acids. The CDR3 sequence is CASSARQARSSSYEQYF. CDR3 nucleotides: TGTGCCAGCAGCGCACGACAGGCACGCTCAAGCTCCTACGAGCAGTACTTC.

In regard to this clone: Other nucleotide sequences from this sample produce the same CDR3. The CDR3 spells CASSRQGSGNTIYF. The CDR3 nucleotides are TGTGCCAGCAGTCGACAGGGCTCGGGAAACACCATATATTTT. J is TRBJ1-3 and V is TRBV6-5; 7 nucleotides align to TRBD1. The CDR3 has 14 residues. Trimming cost V 5 bases and J 4 bases; bases outside gene matches: 5. Per the germline V gene, CDR1 is MNHEY and CDR2 is SVGAGI.

This chain joins TRBV11-2 and TRBJ1-3; TRBD1 is a possible D gene (6 bases). With 1 base removed from V and 1 base from J, the gap between germline ends came to 20 bases. The CDR3 runs to 19 residues. Germline assignment: CDR1 SGHAT and CDR2 FQNNGV. CDR3 DNA: TGTGCCAGCAGCTTAGCCCGTGGCGGGGGCGCTACATCTGGAAACACCATATATTTT. This gives the protein CASSLARGGGATSGNTIYF. Supplemented by reference TRBV11-2 and TRBJ1-3, the full variable domain reads EAGVAQSPRYKIIEKRQSVAFWCNPISGHATLYWYQQILGQGPKLLIQFQNNGVVDDSQLPKDRFSAERLKGVDSTLKIQPAKLEDSAVYLCASSLARGGGATSGNTIYFGEGSWLTVV.

This chain joins TRBV15 and TRBJ2-3; no clear D gene. Germline-derived CDR1 and CDR2 are LNHNV and YYDKDF (reference sequence). V shed 5 bases and J shed 0 bases, with 12 bases lying between them. The CDR3 length is 15 residues. The CDR3 region has the DNA TGTGCCACCAGCCCCCGGCGGTCTAGCACAGATACGCAGTATTTT. Protein: CATSPRRSSTDTQYF.

This clone has only one observation. The chain carries TRBV30 and TRBJ2-2; D is unclear. The germline CDR1 and CDR2 sequences are GTSNPN and SVGIG (reference sequence). The CDR3 is made up of 13 amino acids. V was clipped by 1 base and J by 1 base, with 4 bases between them. DNA of the CDR3: TGTGCCTGGAGTGAAGGGAACACCGGGGAGCTGTTTTTT. This sequence encodes CAWSEGNTGELFF.

The gene calls are TRBV23-1 and TRBJ2-7; D is unclear. TRBV23-1 is noted as an ORF with a role that remains uncertain. The V end was cut by 1 base, the J end by 0 bases, with 13 bases between. The CDR3 consists of 16 residues. The CDR3 DNA follows: TGCGCCAGCAGTCAATATTTTAACGGTATCTCCTACGAGCAGTACTTC. Translation: CASSQYFNGISYEQYF.

The rearrangement links TRBV30 to TRBJ1-1; D unresolved. CDR3 length: 12 amino acids. Trimming shortened V by 3 bases and J by 1 base, and 6 bases separated the two germline ends. Per germline, CDR1 GTSNPN and CDR2 SVGIG (reference sequence). The DNA of the CDR3 is TGTGCCTGGAGACCCTGGAACACTGAAGCTTTCTTT. It translates to CAWRPWNTEAFF.